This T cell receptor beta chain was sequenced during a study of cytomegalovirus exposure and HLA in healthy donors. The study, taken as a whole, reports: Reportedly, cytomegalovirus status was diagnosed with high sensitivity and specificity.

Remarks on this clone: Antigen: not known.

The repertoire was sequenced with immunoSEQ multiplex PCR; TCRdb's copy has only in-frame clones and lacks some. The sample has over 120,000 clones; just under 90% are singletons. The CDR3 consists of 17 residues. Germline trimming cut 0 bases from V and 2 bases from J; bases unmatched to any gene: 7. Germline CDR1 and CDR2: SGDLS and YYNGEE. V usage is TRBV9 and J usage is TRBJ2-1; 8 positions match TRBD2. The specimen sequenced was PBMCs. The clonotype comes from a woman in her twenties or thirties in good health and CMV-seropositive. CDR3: CASSVGLAGGTYNEQFF. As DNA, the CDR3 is TGTGCCAGCAGCGTAGGGTTGGCGGGAGGTACCTACAATGAGCAGTTCTTC.